This T cell receptor (beta chain) was captured in a study of blood T cell repertoires in COVID-19. The ends lost 4 bases at V and 4 bases at J; junction bases unmatched: 11. The CDR3 is 16 residues long. Looked up from germline, CDR1 is SGHRS and CDR2 is YFSETQ. Original methodology: Quantification of nucleated cells was approximated via reference gene primer amplification. Produced via immunoSEQ multiplex PCR; TCRdb's table is partial and in-frame only. V, J and clone size are taken as reported in that table, and D and trimming were inferred from the DNA itself. The table records 250,000 to 300,000 clones, approximately 90% of them present only once.

The clonotype comes from a woman in her 30s who had recovered from COVID-19. The V call is TRBV5-1, the J call TRBJ1-3; the match to TRBD1 covers 7 bases. Source material: peripheral blood. This CDR3 reads CASSRGTAAGGNTIYF. The CDR3 coding sequence is TGCGCCAGCAGCAGAGGGACAGCCGCTGGAGGAAACACCATATATTTT. Based on the CDR3 plus reference TRBV5-1 and TRBJ1-3, the full variable domain is KAGVTQTPRYLIKTRGQQVTLSCSPISGHRSVSWYQQTPGQGLQFLFEYFSETQRNKGNFPGRFSGRQFSNSRSEMNVSTLELGDSALYLCASSRGTAAGGNTIYFGEGSWLTVV.